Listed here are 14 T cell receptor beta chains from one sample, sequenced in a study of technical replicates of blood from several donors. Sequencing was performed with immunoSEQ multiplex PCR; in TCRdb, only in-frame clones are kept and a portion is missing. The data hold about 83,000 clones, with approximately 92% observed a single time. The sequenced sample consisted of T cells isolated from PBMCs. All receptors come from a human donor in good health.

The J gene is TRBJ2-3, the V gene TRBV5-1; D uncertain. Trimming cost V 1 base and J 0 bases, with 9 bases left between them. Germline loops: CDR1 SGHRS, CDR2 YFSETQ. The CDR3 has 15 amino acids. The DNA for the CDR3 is TGCGCCAGCAGCTTGAAACAGACCAGCACAGATACGCAGTATTTT. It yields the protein CASSLKQTSTDTQYF.

CDR3 nucleotides: TGTGCCAGCAGGGAGGGTGGCTACACCTTC. Protein: CASREGGYTF. The chain employs TRBV6-1 and TRBJ1-2; D call uncertain. Germline CDR1 is MNHNS and CDR2 is SASEGT. V shed 6 bases and J shed 7 bases, with 6 bases lying between them. The CDR3 is 10 residues long.

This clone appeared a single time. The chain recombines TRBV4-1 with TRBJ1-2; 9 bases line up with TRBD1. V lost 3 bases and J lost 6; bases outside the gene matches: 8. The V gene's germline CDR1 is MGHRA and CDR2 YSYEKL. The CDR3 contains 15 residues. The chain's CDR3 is CASSQRRTGEDGYTF. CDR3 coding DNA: TGCGCCAGCAGCCAGAGGAGGACAGGGGAGGATGGCTACACCTTC.

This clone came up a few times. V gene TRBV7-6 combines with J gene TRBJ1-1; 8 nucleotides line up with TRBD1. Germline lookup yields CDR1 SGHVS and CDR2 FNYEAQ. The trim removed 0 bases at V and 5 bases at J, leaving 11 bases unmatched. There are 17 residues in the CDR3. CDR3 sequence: CASSLADRAWEGTEAFF. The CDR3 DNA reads TGTGCCAGCAGCTTAGCGGACAGGGCATGGGAAGGTACTGAAGCTTTCTTT.

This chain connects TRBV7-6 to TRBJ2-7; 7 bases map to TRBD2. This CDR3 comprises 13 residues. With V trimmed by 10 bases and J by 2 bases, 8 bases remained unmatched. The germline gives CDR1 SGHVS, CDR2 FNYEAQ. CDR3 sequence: CATSPGGPYEQYF. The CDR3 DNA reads TGTGCCACCTCCCCGGGGGGTCCCTACGAGCAGTACTTC.

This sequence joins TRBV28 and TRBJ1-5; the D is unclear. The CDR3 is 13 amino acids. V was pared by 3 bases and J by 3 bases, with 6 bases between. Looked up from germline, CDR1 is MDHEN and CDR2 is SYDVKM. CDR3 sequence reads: CASSFSTNQPQHF. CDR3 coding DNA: TGTGCCAGCAGTTTTAGCACCAATCAGCCCCAGCATTTT. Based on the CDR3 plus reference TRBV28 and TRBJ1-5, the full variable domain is DVKVTQSSRYLVKRTGEKVFLECVQDMDHENMFWYRQDPGLGLRLIYFSYDVKMKEKGDIPEGYSVSREKKERFSLILESASTNQTSMYLCASSFSTNQPQHFGDGTRLSIL.

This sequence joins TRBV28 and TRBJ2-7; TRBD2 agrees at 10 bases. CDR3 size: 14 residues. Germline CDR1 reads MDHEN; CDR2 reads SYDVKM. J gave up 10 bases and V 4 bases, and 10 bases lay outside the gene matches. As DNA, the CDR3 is TGTGCCAGCAGTTCTGGACTAGCGGCGAGTGTACAGTACTTC. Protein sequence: CASSSGLAASVQYF.

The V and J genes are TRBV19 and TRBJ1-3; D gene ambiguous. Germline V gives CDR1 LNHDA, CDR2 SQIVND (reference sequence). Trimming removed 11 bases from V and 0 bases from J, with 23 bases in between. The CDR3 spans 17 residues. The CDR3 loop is CASSNPLSGSSGNTIYF. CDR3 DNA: TGTGCCTCCAGTAACCCACTCTCGGGGAGCTCTGGAAACACCATATATTTT.

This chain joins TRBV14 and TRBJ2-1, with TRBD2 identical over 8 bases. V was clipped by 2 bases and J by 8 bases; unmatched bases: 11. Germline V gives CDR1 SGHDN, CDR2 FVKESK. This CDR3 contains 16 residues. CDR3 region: CASSQNLSGRGDEQFF. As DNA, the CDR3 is TGTGCCAGCAGCCAAAATTTAAGCGGGAGAGGGGATGAGCAGTTCTTC. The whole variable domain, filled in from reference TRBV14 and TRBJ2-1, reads EAGVTQFPSHSVIEKGQTVTLRCDPISGHDNLYWYRRVMGKEIKFLLHFVKESKQDESGMPNNRFLAERTGGTYSTLKVQPAELEDSGVYFCASSQNLSGRGDEQFFGPGTRLTVL.

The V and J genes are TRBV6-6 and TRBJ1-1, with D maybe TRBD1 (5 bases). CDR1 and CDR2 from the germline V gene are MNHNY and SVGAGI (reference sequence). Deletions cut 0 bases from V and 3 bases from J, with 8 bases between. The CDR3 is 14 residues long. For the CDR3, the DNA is TGTGCCAGCAGTTACTCGACGGGGGACACTGAAGCTTTCTTT. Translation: CASSYSTGDTEAFF.

The CDR3 loop reads CASSLDSAGGDEQFF. DNA of the CDR3: TGCGCCAGCAGCTTGGACAGCGCGGGAGGGGATGAGCAGTTCTTC. This chain uses TRBV5-1 with TRBJ2-1, with TRBD2 matching 9 bases. Germline CDR1 reads SGHRS; CDR2 reads YFSETQ. This CDR3 spans 15 amino acids. J gave up 8 bases and V 0 bases, and 6 bases lay outside the gene matches.

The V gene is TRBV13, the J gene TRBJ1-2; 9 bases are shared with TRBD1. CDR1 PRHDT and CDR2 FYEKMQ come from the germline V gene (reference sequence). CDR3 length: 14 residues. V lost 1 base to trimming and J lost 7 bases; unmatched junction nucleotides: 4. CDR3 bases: TGTGCCAGCAGCTTAGAGGGACAGGGCTTTGGCTACACCTTC. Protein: CASSLEGQGFGYTF.

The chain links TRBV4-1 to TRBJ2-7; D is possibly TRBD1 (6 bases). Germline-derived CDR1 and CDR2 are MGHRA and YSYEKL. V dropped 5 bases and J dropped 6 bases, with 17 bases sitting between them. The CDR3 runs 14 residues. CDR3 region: CASSWVLQGREQYF. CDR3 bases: TGCGCCAGCAGCTGGGTACTACAGGGTCGCGAGCAGTACTTC.

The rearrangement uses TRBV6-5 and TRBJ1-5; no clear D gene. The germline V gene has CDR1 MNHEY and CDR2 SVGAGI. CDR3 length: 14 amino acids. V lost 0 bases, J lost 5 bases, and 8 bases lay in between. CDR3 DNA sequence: TGTGCCAGCAGTTACTCTGGCGGGGATCAGCCCCAGCATTTT. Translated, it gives CASSYSGGDQPQHF.